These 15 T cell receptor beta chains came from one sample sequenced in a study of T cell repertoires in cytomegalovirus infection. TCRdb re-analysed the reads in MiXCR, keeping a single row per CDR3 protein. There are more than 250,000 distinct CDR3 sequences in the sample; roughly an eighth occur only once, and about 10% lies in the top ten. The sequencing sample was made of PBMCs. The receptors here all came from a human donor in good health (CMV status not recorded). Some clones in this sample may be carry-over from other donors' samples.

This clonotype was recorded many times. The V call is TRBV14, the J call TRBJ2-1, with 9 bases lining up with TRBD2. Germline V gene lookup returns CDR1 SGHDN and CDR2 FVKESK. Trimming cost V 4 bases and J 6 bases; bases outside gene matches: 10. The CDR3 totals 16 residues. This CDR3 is CASSPPWSGRTNEQFF. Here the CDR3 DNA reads TGTGCCAGCAGCCCCCCGTGGAGCGGGAGGACCAATGAGCAGTTCTTC.

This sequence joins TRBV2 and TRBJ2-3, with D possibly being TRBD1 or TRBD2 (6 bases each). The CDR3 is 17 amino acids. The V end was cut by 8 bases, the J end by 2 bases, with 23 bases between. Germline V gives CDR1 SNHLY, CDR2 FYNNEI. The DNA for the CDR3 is TGTGCCAGCGCTCACCGGTTAACGGGGGCGACCACAGATACGCAGTATTTT. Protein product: CASAHRLTGATTDTQYF.

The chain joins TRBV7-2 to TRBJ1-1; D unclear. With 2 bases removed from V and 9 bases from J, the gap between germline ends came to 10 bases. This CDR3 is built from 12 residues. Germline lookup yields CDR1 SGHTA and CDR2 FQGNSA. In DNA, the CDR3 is TGTGCCAGCAGCTTACCCGGTCCCCAAGCTTTCTTT. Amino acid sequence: CASSLPGPQAFF. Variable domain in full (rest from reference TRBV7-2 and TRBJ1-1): GAGVSQSPSNKVTEKGKDVELRCDPISGHTALYWYRQSLGQGLEFLIYFQGNSAPDKSGLPSDRFSAERTGGSVSTLTIQRTQQEDSAVYLCASSLPGPQAFFGQGTRLTVV.

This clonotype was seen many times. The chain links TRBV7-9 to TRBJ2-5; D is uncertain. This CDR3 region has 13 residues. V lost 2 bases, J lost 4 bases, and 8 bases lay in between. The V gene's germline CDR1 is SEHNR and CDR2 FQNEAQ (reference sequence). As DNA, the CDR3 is TGTGCCAGCAGCTTATCGTCCGGAGAGACCCAGTACTTC. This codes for CASSLSSGETQYF.

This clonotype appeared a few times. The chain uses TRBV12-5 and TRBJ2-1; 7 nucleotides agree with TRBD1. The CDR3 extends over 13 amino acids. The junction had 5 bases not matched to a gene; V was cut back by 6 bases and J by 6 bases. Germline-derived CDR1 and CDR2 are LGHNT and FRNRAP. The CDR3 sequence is CASGPWDSNEQFF. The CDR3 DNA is TGTGCTAGTGGCCCTTGGGACAGCAATGAGCAGTTCTTC.

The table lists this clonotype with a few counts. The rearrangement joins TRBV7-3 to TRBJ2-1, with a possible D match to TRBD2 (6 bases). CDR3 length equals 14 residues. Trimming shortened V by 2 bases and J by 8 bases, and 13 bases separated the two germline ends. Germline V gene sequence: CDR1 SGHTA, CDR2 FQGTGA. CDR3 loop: CASSLGGLGDEQFF. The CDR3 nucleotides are TGTGCCAGCAGCTTAGGAGGGTTGGGCGATGAGCAGTTCTTC.

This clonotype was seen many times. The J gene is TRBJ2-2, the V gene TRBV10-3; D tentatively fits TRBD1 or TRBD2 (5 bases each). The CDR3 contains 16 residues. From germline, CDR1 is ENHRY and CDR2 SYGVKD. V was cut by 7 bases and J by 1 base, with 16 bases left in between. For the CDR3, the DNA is TGTGCCATCACCAGAGATCCGGGACGGAACACCGGGGAGCTGTTTTTT. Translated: CAITRDPGRNTGELFF.

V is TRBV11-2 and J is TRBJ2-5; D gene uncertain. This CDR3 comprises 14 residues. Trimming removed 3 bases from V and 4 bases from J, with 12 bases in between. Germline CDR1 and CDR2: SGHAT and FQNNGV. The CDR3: CASSLDLWGETQYF. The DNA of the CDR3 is TGTGCCAGCAGCTTGGACCTGTGGGGAGAGACCCAGTACTTC.

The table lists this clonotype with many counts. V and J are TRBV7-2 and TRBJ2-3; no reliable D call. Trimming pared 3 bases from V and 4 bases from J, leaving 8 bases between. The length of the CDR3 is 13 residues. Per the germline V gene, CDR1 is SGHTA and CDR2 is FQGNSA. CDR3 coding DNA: TGTGCCAGCAGCTTTGAGTACTCAGATACGCAGTATTTT. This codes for CASSFEYSDTQYF.

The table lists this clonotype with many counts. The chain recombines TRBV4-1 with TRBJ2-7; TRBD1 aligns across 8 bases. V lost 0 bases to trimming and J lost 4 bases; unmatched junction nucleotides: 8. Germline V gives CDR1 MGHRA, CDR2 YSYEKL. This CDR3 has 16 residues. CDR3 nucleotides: TGCGCCAGCAGCCAAGATCCGGCAGGGGGCCGATACGAGCAGTACTTC. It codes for CASSQDPAGGRYEQYF.

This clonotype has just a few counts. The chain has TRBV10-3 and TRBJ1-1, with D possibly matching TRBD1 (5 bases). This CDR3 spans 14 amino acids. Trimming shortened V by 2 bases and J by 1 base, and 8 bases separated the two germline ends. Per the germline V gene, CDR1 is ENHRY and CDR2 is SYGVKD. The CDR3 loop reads CAISEIGGNTEAFF. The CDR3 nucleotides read TGTGCCATCAGTGAGATTGGGGGGAACACTGAAGCTTTCTTT.

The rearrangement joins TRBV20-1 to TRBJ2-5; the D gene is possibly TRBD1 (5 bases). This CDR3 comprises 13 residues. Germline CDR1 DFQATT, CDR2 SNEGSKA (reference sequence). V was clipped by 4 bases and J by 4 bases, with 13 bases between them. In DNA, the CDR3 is TGCAGTGCTAAGGGGCAGTCGGGAGAGACCCAGTACTTC. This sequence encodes CSAKGQSGETQYF.

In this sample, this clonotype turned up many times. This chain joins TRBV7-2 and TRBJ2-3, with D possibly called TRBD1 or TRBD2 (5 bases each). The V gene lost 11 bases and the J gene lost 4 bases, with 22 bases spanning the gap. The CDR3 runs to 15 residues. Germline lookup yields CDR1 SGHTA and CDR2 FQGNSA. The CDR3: CASIPGTPFSDTQYF. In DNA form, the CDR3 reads TGTGCCTCTATCCCAGGGACCCCCTTTTCAGATACGCAGTATTTT. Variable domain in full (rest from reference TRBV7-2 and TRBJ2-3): GAGVSQSPSNKVTEKGKDVELRCDPISGHTALYWYRQSLGQGLEFLIYFQGNSAPDKSGLPSDRFSAERTGGSVSTLTIQRTQQEDSAVYLCASIPGTPFSDTQYFGPGTRLTVL.

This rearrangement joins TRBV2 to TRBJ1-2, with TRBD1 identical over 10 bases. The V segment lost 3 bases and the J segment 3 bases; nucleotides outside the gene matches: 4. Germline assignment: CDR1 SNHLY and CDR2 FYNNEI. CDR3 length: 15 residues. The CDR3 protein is CASSDRDRGDYGYTF. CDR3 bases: TGTGCCAGCAGTGATAGGGACAGGGGAGACTATGGCTACACCTTC.

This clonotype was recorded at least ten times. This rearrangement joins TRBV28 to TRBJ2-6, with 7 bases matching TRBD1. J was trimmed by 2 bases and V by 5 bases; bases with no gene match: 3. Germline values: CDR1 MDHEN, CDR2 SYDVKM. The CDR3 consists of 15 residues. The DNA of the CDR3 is TGTGCCAGCAGTAGAGGGGGCGCTGGGGCCAACGTCCTGACTTTC. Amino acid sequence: CASSRGGAGANVLTF.